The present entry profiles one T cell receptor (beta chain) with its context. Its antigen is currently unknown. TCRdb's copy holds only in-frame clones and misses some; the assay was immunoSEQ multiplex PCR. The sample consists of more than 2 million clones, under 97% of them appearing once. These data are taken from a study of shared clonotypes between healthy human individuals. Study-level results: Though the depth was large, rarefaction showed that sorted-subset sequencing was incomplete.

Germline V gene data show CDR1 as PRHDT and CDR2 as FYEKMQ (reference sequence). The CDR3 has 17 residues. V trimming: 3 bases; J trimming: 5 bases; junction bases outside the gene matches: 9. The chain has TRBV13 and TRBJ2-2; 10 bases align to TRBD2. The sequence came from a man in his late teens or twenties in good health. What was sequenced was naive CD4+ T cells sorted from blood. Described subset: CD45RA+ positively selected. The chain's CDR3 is CASSLDPGLATTGELFF. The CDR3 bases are TGTGCCAGCAGCTTGGACCCGGGACTAGCGACAACCGGGGAGCTGTTTTTT.